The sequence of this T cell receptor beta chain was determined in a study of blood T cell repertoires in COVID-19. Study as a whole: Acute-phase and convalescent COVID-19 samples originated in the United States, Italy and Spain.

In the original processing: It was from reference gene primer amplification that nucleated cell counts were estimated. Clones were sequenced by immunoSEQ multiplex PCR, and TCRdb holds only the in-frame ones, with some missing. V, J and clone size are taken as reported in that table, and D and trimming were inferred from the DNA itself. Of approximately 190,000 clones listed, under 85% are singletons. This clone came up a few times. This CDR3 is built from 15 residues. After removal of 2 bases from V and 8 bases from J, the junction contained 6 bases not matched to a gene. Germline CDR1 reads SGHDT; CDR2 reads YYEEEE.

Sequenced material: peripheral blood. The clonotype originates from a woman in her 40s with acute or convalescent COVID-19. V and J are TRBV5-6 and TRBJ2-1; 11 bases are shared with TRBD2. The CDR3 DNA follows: TGTGCCAGCAGCTTAACACTAGCGGGAGCAGATGAGCAGTTCTTC. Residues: CASSLTLAGADEQFF.